The table lists the clone carrying this T cell receptor (beta chain) with a few counts. The sample is drawn from a study of shared clonotypes between healthy human individuals. V trimming: 3 bases; J trimming: 4 bases; junction bases outside the gene matches: 2. This CDR3 is 14 amino acids long. Looked up from germline, CDR1 is SEHNR and CDR2 is FQNEAQ (reference sequence). Sequencing used immunoSEQ multiplex PCR; TCRdb keeps in-frame clones, though not all of them. The data contain some 2.3 million clones, more than 85% of them singletons. This TCR was recovered from a man between 18 and 35 years old in good health. Some clones in this sample may be carry-over from other donors' samples. The V gene is TRBV7-9, the J gene TRBJ1-2; TRBD1 matches at 10 bases. The sample taken for sequencing was naive CD4+ T cells from PBMCs. The subset denotes: CD45RA+ positively selected. CDR3 residues: CASSLTGGIYGYTF. The CDR3 nucleotides are TGTGCCAGCAGCTTGACAGGGGGCATCTATGGCTACACCTTC.